The present TCR beta chain was sequenced within a study of T cell responses to AZD1222 COVID-19 vaccine. Study-wide results and limits: Among vaccine-associated CD4 TCRs, coverage spanned spike, with dominance at 160-218 and 743-854.

The CDR3 has 14 residues. The V end was cut by 4 bases, the J end by 4 bases, with 13 bases between. Germline V lookup: CDR1 LGHNA, CDR2 YSLEER. Only in-frame clones appear in the TCRdb table, and some are missing; sequencing was by immunoSEQ multiplex PCR. The table lists approximately 85,000 clones, less than 90% of them singletons. Comment on this clone: Antigen unknown.

The sequence derives from an adult in good health. J is TRBJ1-2 and V is TRBV4-3; tentative D call: TRBD1 (5 bases). The sequences come from peripheral blood, collected on day 0 of AZD1222 vaccination. CDR3 DNA: TGCGCCAGCAGCCCAAATCAGGGCCCCTATGGCTACACCTTC. It encodes CASSPNQGPYGYTF.